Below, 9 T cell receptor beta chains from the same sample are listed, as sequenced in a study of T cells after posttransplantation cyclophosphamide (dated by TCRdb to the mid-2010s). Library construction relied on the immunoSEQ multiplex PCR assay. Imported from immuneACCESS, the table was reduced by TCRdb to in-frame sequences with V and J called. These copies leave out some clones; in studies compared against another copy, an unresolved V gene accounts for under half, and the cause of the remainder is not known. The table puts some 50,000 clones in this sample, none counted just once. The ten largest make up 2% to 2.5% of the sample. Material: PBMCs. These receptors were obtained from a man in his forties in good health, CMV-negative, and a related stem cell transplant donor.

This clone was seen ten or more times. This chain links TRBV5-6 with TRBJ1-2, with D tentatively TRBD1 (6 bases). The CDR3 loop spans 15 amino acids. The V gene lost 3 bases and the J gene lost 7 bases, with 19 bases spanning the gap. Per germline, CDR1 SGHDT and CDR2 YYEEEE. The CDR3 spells CASSWGTGNVGGYTF. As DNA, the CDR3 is TGTGCCAGCAGCTGGGGTACAGGGAACGTAGGTGGCTACACCTTC.

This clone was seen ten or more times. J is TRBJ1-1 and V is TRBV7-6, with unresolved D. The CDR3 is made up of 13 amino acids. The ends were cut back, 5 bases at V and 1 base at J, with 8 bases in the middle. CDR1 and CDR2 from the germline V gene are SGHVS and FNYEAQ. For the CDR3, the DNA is TGTGCCAGCAGCCCGACGGGGAACACTGAAGCTTTCTTT. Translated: CASSPTGNTEAFF.

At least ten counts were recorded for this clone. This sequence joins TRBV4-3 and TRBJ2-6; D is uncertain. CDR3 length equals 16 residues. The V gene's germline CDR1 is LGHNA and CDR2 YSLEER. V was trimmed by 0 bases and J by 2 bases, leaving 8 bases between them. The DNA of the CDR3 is TGCGCCAGCAGCCAAGATTTGGCCCCTGGGGCCAACGTCCTGACTTTC. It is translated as CASSQDLAPGANVLTF.

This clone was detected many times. The CDR3 sequence: CASSLSSGSVAEQFF. CDR3 sequence (DNA): TGTGCCAGCAGTCTCTCTAGCGGGTCCGTAGCGGAGCAGTTCTTC. This chain links TRBV6-5 with TRBJ2-1; 8 positions match TRBD2. With V trimmed by 5 bases and J by 10 bases, 13 bases remained unmatched. This CDR3 has 15 amino acids. Per germline, CDR1 MNHEY and CDR2 SVGAGI.

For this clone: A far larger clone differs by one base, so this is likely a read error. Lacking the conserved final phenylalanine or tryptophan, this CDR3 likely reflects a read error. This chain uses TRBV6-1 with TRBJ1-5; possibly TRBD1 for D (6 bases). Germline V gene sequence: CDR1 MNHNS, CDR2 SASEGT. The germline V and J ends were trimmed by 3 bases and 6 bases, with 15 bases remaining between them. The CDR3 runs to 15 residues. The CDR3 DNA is TGTGCCAGCAGTGACGGAACAGGGAGTAGTCAGCCCCAGCATATT. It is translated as CASSDGTGSSQPQHI.

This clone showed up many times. CDR3 loop: CASRGHNSYNEQFF. The CDR3 DNA reads TGTGCCAGCAGGGGACACAACTCCTACAATGAGCAGTTCTTC. The genes are TRBV5-8 and TRBJ2-1, with D possibly matching TRBD1 (6 bases). The CDR3 is 14 amino acids. Germline V gives CDR1 SGHTS, CDR2 YDEGEE. V dropped 5 bases and J dropped 0 bases, with 9 bases sitting between them.

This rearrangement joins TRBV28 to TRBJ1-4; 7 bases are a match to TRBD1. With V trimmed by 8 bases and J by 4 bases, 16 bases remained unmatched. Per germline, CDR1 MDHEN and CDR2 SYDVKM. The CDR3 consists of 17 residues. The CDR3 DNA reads TGTGCCAGCCTCGCCGCCCATACGACAGGGAATAATGAAAAACTGTTTTTT. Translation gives CASLAAHTTGNNEKLFF.

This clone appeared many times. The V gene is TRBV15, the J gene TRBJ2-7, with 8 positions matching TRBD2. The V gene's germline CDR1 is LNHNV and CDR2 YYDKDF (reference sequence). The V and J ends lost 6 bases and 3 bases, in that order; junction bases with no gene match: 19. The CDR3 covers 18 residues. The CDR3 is CATRPLQGRKAGDYEQYF. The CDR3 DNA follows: TGTGCCACCAGACCATTACAGGGTCGTAAAGCGGGGGACTACGAGCAGTACTTC.

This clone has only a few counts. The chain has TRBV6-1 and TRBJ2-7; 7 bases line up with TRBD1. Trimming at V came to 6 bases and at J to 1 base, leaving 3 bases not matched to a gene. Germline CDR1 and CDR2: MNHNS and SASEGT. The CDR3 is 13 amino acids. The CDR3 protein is CASRRTGSYEQYF. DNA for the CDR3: TGTGCCAGCAGACGGACAGGTTCCTACGAGCAGTACTTC.